The 10 T cell receptor beta chains below come from one sample, sequenced in a study of blood T cell repertoires in COVID-19. Some clones are missing from TCRdb's copy, which holds only in-frame ones; the method was immunoSEQ multiplex PCR. The sample records approximately 66,000 clones, around 87% being singletons. Input material: peripheral blood. The receptors stem from a man aged 55-75 years with acute or convalescent COVID-19.

V is TRBV27 and J is TRBJ1-2; D unresolved. Germline-derived CDR1 and CDR2 are MNHEY and SMNVEV (reference sequence). V dropped 6 bases and J dropped 1 base, with 18 bases sitting between them. CDR3 length equals 16 residues. The chain's CDR3 is CASRLGLSAGNYGYTF. The CDR3 DNA sequence: TGTGCCAGCAGGCTCGGACTCTCCGCGGGTAACTATGGCTACACCTTC.

This sequence joins TRBV5-4 and TRBJ1-2, with a tentative D call TRBD1 (6 bases). The CDR3 totals 14 residues. The germline V gene has CDR1 SGHNT and CDR2 YYREEE (reference sequence). Trimming stripped 3 bases from V and 4 bases from J, with 13 bases between. DNA of the CDR3: TGTGCCAGCAGCTCGAACAGGGTCCGCTATGGCTACACCTTC. Encoded protein: CASSSNRVRYGYTF.

The gene calls are TRBV2 and TRBJ1-6; D not certain. V shed 5 bases and J shed 11 bases, with 16 bases lying between them. CDR3 length: 14 amino acids. Per the germline V gene, CDR1 is SNHLY and CDR2 is FYNNEI. The CDR3 nucleotides read TGTGCCAGCAGTCTTGGAGGGCGAGAGGCACCCCTCCACTTT. This gives the protein CASSLGGREAPLHF.

This clone is categorized as medium-sized. This rearrangement joins TRBV7-2 to TRBJ1-2; the match to TRBD1 covers 8 bases. The CDR3 is 16 residues long. The trim removed 0 bases at V and 6 bases at J, leaving 9 bases unmatched. Germline V gene lookup returns CDR1 SGHTA and CDR2 FQGNSA. DNA for the CDR3: TGTGCCAGCAGCTTAGCTCCCTCAGGGGGCTTCGATGGCTACACCTTC. Protein: CASSLAPSGGFDGYTF. Full variable domain (rest looked up from reference TRBV7-2 and TRBJ1-2): GAGVSQSPSNKVTEKGKDVELRCDPISGHTALYWYRQSLGQGLEFLIYFQGNSAPDKSGLPSDRFSAERTGGSVSTLTIQRTQQEDSAVYLCASSLAPSGGFDGYTFGSGTRLTVV.

V is TRBV10-3 and J is TRBJ2-5, with 10 positions matching TRBD2. Per the germline V gene, CDR1 is ENHRY and CDR2 is SYGVKD. The CDR3 sequence is 16 residues long. V was clipped by 2 bases and J by 0 bases; unmatched bases: 3. CDR3 residues: CAISESGGAYQETQYF. DNA for the CDR3: TGTGCCATCAGTGAGAGCGGGGGGGCCTACCAAGAGACCCAGTACTTC.

The chain couples TRBV5-1 to TRBJ1-3; D is unclear. The CDR3 has 14 residues. V dropped 4 bases and J dropped 0 bases, with 8 bases sitting between them. Germline assignment: CDR1 SGHRS and CDR2 YFSETQ. CDR3 sequence: CASSPGDSGNTIYF. Here the CDR3 DNA reads TGCGCCAGCAGCCCGGGAGACTCTGGAAACACCATATATTTT.

This rearrangement joins TRBV6-6 to TRBJ2-3, with 10 bases lining up with TRBD1. Trimming removed 2 bases from V and 3 bases from J; junction bases left unmatched: 2. Per germline, CDR1 MNHNY and CDR2 SVGAGI (reference sequence). There are 15 residues in the CDR3. DNA for the CDR3: TGTGCCAGCAGTTACCGGACAGGGGGAACAGATACGCAGTATTTT. This gives the protein CASSYRTGGTDTQYF.

This chain uses TRBV29-1 with TRBJ2-5, with D maybe TRBD1 (6 bases). Germline loops: CDR1 SQVTM, CDR2 ANQGSEA. The CDR3 runs 12 residues. Between the trimmed V and J ends, which lost 7 bases and 7 bases, there was a span of 16 bases. The CDR3 reads CSGRDMGWTQYF. The CDR3 bases are TGCAGCGGCCGGGACATGGGGTGGACCCAGTACTTC.

This clone was detected a few times. V is TRBV7-2 and J is TRBJ1-1, with D possibly being TRBD1 (6 bases). The CDR3 length is 14 residues. Germline values: CDR1 SGHTA, CDR2 FQGNSA. V was pared by 3 bases and J by 3 bases, with 11 bases between. The CDR3 DNA sequence: TGTGCCAGCAGCTTTCTTACAGGGTACACTGAAGCTTTCTTT. Translated: CASSFLTGYTEAFF. Filled out from reference TRBV7-2 and TRBJ1-1, the complete variable domain reads GAGVSQSPSNKVTEKGKDVELRCDPISGHTALYWYRQSLGQGLEFLIYFQGNSAPDKSGLPSDRFSAERTGGSVSTLTIQRTQQEDSAVYLCASSFLTGYTEAFFGQGTRLTVV.

The chain uses TRBV3-1 (or the pseudogene TRBV3-2) and TRBJ2-1; the D gene is possibly TRBD1 (6 bases). Deletions cut 7 bases from V and 3 bases from J, with 19 bases between. The CDR3 totals 16 residues. Germline V gene lookup returns CDR1 LGHDT and CDR2 YNNKEL (reference sequence). The CDR3 nucleotides are TGTGCCAGCACCAACCTAATCGGCAGGGGCTACAATGAGCAGTTCTTC. Protein product: CASTNLIGRGYNEQFF.